The 15 T cell receptor beta chains listed next were all sequenced from one sample in a study of cytomegalovirus exposure and HLA in healthy donors. This PCR relied on a set of 60 Vbeta primers and 13 Jbeta primers. The data were produced by immunoSEQ multiplex PCR, yet TCRdb's version contains in-frame clones alone and is incomplete. The sample contains about 120,000 clones, more than 60% of which appear only once. Source material: PBMCs. The receptors originated from a middle-aged man in good health and CMV-seropositive.

J is TRBJ1-1 and V is TRBV5-1; D not resolved. Germline CDR1 and CDR2: SGHRS and YFSETQ. The length of the CDR3 is 15 residues. Trimming took 0 bases from V and 0 from J, leaving 9 bases between them. CDR3 DNA sequence: TGCGCCAGCAGCTTGGGGCCGACACTGAACACTGAAGCTTTCTTT. It yields the protein CASSLGPTLNTEAFF.

On this clone itself: This sample includes further DNA sequences coding for the same CDR3. V gene TRBV6-1 combines with J gene TRBJ1-3; D possibly corresponds to TRBD1 (5 bases). The CDR3 is made up of 14 amino acids. The germline V gene has CDR1 MNHNS and CDR2 SASEGT. Trimming removed 6 bases at V and 4 bases at J, with 13 bases between. In DNA form, the CDR3 reads TGTGCCAGCAGAGAGCAGGGTTTCGGAAACACCATATATTTT. Its protein product is CASREQGFGNTIYF.

This chain uses TRBV7-9 with TRBJ2-7, with D perhaps TRBD2 (6 bases). The CDR3 runs 15 residues. Trimming removed 8 bases at V and 7 bases at J, with 24 bases between. CDR1 and CDR2 (germline): SEHNR, FQNEAQ (reference sequence). The CDR3 reads CASGDVGGFLGEQYF. In nucleotides, the CDR3 is TGTGCCAGCGGCGATGTGGGGGGTTTTTTGGGAGAGCAGTACTTC. The variable domain in full, completed from reference TRBV7-9 and TRBJ2-7, reads DTGVSQNPRHKITKRGQNVTFRCDPISEHNRLYWYRQTLGQGPEFLTYFQNEAQLEKSRLLSDRFSAERPKGSFSTLEIQRTEQGDSAMYLCASGDVGGFLGEQYFGPGTRLTVT.

This chain uses TRBV7-3 with TRBJ2-1; D perhaps matches TRBD2 (5 bases). Trimming left V 3 bases short and J 0 bases short, with 6 bases between. The CDR3 contains 14 residues. Germline values: CDR1 SGHTA, CDR2 FQGTGA. CDR3 DNA: TGTGCCAGCAGCTTCAGCGGCTCCTACAATGAGCAGTTCTTC. Encoded protein: CASSFSGSYNEQFF.

The count of this clone is one. This CDR3 is CASSVTGTSSDTQYF. The CDR3 coding sequence is TGTGCCAGCAGCGTGACCGGGACTAGCTCAGATACGCAGTATTTT. The V call is TRBV9, the J call TRBJ2-3, with 9 bases identical to TRBD2. V trimming: 2 bases; J trimming: 4 bases; junction bases outside the gene matches: 5. CDR1 and CDR2 (germline): SGDLS, YYNGEE. This CDR3 has 15 residues.

This clone is a singleton in its sample. The chain carries TRBV6-6 and TRBJ2-1; 11 bases fit TRBD2. CDR3 length: 14 residues. In germline, CDR1 is MNHNY, CDR2 SVGAGI (reference sequence). Trimming removed 7 bases from V and 10 bases from J; junction bases left unmatched: 9. The CDR3 loop reads CASIASGGSGEQFF. Here the CDR3 DNA reads TGTGCCAGCATCGCTAGCGGGGGGTCGGGGGAGCAGTTCTTC.

In its sample, this clone was seen a few times. This sequence joins TRBV7-2 and TRBJ2-7, with 12 bases aligning to TRBD2. After removal of 5 bases from V and 1 base from J, the junction contained 9 bases not matched to a gene. Germline CDR1 and CDR2: SGHTA and FQGNSA. This CDR3 is 17 amino acids long. The CDR3 bases are TGTGCCAGCAGCCGCCGAGGACTAGCGGGACCGTCCTACGAGCAGTACTTC. This translates into CASSRRGLAGPSYEQYF.

The chain combines TRBV5-1 with TRBJ2-3; D unresolved. V gave up 4 bases and J gave up 2 bases, with 17 bases separating them. Germline V CDR1 and CDR2: SGHRS, YFSETQ. The CDR3 is 16 amino acids. In DNA, the CDR3 is TGCGCCAGCAGCCATGAAGAGCCAAGTAACACAGATACGCAGTATTTT. The encoded protein is CASSHEEPSNTDTQYF.

The chain is built from TRBV5-1 and TRBJ2-2; possibly TRBD1 for D (5 bases). Germline values: CDR1 SGHRS, CDR2 YFSETQ. V lost 5 bases and J lost 3, with 20 bases in between. There are 17 residues in the CDR3. CDR3 nucleotide sequence: TGCGCCAGCAGATCCGACAGCGATTCCCTCCACACCGGGGAGCTGTTTTTT. Amino acids: CASRSDSDSLHTGELFF.

CDR3 loop: CASSLGTSYNEQFF. For the CDR3, the DNA is TGTGCCAGCAGCCTTGGGACTAGCTACAATGAGCAGTTCTTC. This chain links TRBV4-2 with TRBJ2-1, with TRBD2 matching 8 bases. V trimming: 4 bases; J trimming: 3 bases; junction bases outside the gene matches: 2. Germline CDR1 LGHNA, CDR2 YNFKEQ. This CDR3 contains 14 residues.

The chain has TRBV2 and TRBJ1-4; TRBD1 agrees at 9 bases. V was pared by 2 bases and J by 7 bases, with 5 bases of the junction left unmatched. Germline V gene lookup returns CDR1 SNHLY and CDR2 FYNNEI. There are 15 residues in the CDR3. CDR3 sequence reads: CASSEQTGGREKLFF. Written as DNA, the CDR3 is TGTGCCAGCAGTGAACAAACAGGGGGCCGTGAAAAACTGTTTTTT.

The chain carries TRBV4-1 and TRBJ2-7; 8 bases match TRBD1. The CDR3 is 16 amino acids. Germline V gives CDR1 MGHRA, CDR2 YSYEKL. Losses at the gene ends were 2 bases for V and 6 bases for J; bases not matched to a gene: 12. The CDR3 is CASSQQGAFQGSEQYF. The CDR3 coding sequence is TGCGCCAGCAGCCAACAGGGGGCCTTTCAAGGATCCGAGCAGTACTTC.

This clone was picked up a small number of times. The chain has TRBV5-8 and TRBJ1-4; D gene ambiguous. CDR3 size: 16 residues. Germline CDR1 SGHTS, CDR2 YDEGEE. V shed 0 bases and J shed 0 bases, with 9 bases lying between them. CDR3 sequence: CASSLGRSATNEKLFF. Here the CDR3 DNA reads TGTGCCAGCAGCTTGGGCCGGAGTGCAACTAATGAAAAACTGTTTTTT.

This clone was found a few times. V is TRBV6-1 and J is TRBJ1-2; 8 bases line up with TRBD1. The CDR3 is made up of 14 amino acids. V was pared by 3 bases and J by 4 bases, with 4 bases of the junction left unmatched. CDR1 MNHNS and CDR2 SASEGT come from the germline V gene. The chain's CDR3 is CASSEGTGLYGYTF. CDR3 bases: TGTGCCAGCAGTGAGGGGACAGGCCTCTATGGCTACACCTTC.

V and J are TRBV6-1 and TRBJ1-5; D gene unclear. Per the germline V gene, CDR1 is MNHNS and CDR2 is SASEGT. This CDR3 contains 12 residues. V was pared by 4 bases and J by 4 bases, with 5 bases between. CDR3 loop: CASSAVNQPQHF. The CDR3 bases are TGTGCCAGCAGTGCGGTTAATCAGCCCCAGCATTTT.